This T cell receptor (beta chain) derives from a study of molecular identifiers for immune sequencing clone quantification. The V gene's germline CDR1 is SEHNR and CDR2 FQNEAQ (reference sequence). The CDR3 totals 14 residues. The germline V and J ends were trimmed by 1 base and 4 bases, with 10 bases remaining between them. Study outcomes and limitations: Clones carrying above 20 RNA copies accounted for over 99% of effector molecules, under 1% in naive cells.

MiXCR, applied by TCRdb to the PCR reads, yields one record per CDR3 protein. Seen here are a few hundred thousand distinct CDR3 sequences, roughly 25% observed once, and the top ten hold just over 0.75%. This clonotype was counted ten times or more. Its antigen is unknown. The specimen sequenced was naive CD8+ T cells from blood, with Jurkat cell RNA spiked in. Subset meaning: FACS-sorted CD8+CD4-CCR7+CD45RA+ naive T cells. This clonotype was sampled from a human donor in good health. Some libraries in this study had Jurkat cell RNA spiked in. This chain links TRBV7-9 with TRBJ1-1; D is unresolved. The CDR3 nucleotides read TGTGCCAGCAGCTTAGGAGGGATGGGCACTGAAGCTTTCTTT. It codes for CASSLGGMGTEAFF.